These 17 T cell receptor beta chains were all obtained from the same sample, sequenced in a study of T cell repertoires in cytomegalovirus infection. Using its own MiXCR run on the reads, TCRdb lists one record per CDR3 protein. The repertoire holds roughly 150,000 distinct CDR3 sequences, with approximately 17% as singletons. The sample was CD8+ T cells from PBMCs. The source of these receptors is a human donor in good health (CMV status not recorded). Some clones in this sample may be carry-over from other donors' samples.

This clonotype was recorded many times. V is TRBV5-4 and J is TRBJ2-1; 8 bases are shared with TRBD2. Unmatched junction bases numbered 8, after V lost 4 bases and J lost 8 bases. Germline lookup yields CDR1 SGHNT and CDR2 YYREEE (reference sequence). The CDR3 runs to 14 residues. The CDR3 nucleotides read TGTGCCAGCAGCCAGGGAGCGGGAGTATATGAGCAGTTCTTC. Translation gives CASSQGAGVYEQFF. The variable domain in full, with the rest retrieved from reference TRBV5-4 and TRBJ2-1, is ETGVTQSPTHLIKTRGQQVTLRCSSQSGHNTVSWYQQALGQGPQFIFQYYREEENGRGNFPPRFSGLQFPNYSSELNVNALELDDSALYLCASSQGAGVYEQFFGPGTRLTVL.

This clonotype has only a few counts. The V gene is TRBV7-2, the J gene TRBJ2-7; perhaps TRBD2 as D (6 bases). The germline CDR1 and CDR2 sequences are SGHTA and FQGNSA. V was trimmed by 8 bases and J by 3 bases, leaving 14 bases between them. The CDR3 covers 13 residues. The CDR3 DNA reads as TGTGCCAGCGACCCAGCGGGTAGCTACGAGCAGTACTTC. It codes for CASDPAGSYEQYF.

This clonotype showed up just a few times. One end of the junction is discordant with germline, which a read error may explain. This sequence joins TRBV25-1 and TRBJ1-1; the D is unclear. This CDR3 has 11 residues. Germline CDR1 MGHDK, CDR2 SYGVNS. Here the CDR3 DNA reads TGTACCAGCAGCCCGGGGACTGAAGCTTTCTTT. It is translated as CTSSPGTEAFF.

The genes are TRBV19 and TRBJ2-2; 9 bases are shared with TRBD1. The germline V gene has CDR1 LNHDA and CDR2 SQIVND (reference sequence). Trimming cost V 3 bases and J 9 bases; bases outside gene matches: 5. The CDR3 sequence is 14 residues long. In nucleotides, the CDR3 is TGTGCCAGTAGTATGGGGACAGGGATGCGGGAGCTGTTTTTT. Protein: CASSMGTGMRELFF. Full variable domain (rest looked up from reference TRBV19 and TRBJ2-2): DGGITQSPKYLFRKEGQNVTLSCEQNLNHDAMYWYRQDPGQGLRLIYYSQIVNDFQKGDIAEGYSVSREKKESFPLTVTSAQKNPTAFYLCASSMGTGMRELFFGEGSRLTVL.

In its sample, this clonotype was seen a few times. J is TRBJ2-7 and V is TRBV7-2; TRBD2 is a possible D gene (7 bases). V dropped 5 bases and J dropped 6 bases, with 17 bases sitting between them. The CDR3 length is 14 residues. Germline V lookup: CDR1 SGHTA, CDR2 FQGNSA. The CDR3 DNA reads TGTGCCAGCAGCCCGGGGGGCGAAGGTGTCGAGCAGTACTTC. Protein product: CASSPGGEGVEQYF.

This clonotype came up a few times. V usage is TRBV7-2 and J usage is TRBJ2-7, with D maybe TRBD2 (6 bases). Germline V CDR1 and CDR2: SGHTA, FQGNSA. The CDR3 is 14 residues long. V gave up 1 base and J gave up 4 bases, with 11 bases separating them. The chain's CDR3 is CASSLGAGDYEQYF. The CDR3 DNA sequence: TGTGCCAGCAGCTTAGGAGCGGGCGATTACGAGCAGTACTTC.

The table lists this clonotype with many counts. The J gene is TRBJ2-5, the V gene TRBV14; D is unresolved. From germline, CDR1 is SGHDN and CDR2 FVKESK. V was clipped by 2 bases and J by 0 bases, with 7 bases between them. The CDR3 extends over 14 amino acids. CDR3 amino acids: CASSQHNYQETQYF. CDR3 nucleotide sequence: TGTGCCAGCAGCCAACATAATTACCAAGAGACCCAGTACTTC.

There are a few counts of this clonotype. The chain uses TRBV9 and TRBJ2-7; D gene unclear. Per the germline V gene, CDR1 is SGDLS and CDR2 is YYNGEE. CDR3 length: 11 amino acids. V was shortened by 7 bases and J by 2 bases, with 7 bases between the two germline ends. CDR3 sequence: CASGTAYEQYF. The CDR3 bases are TGTGCCAGCGGCACAGCCTACGAGCAGTACTTC.

This chain connects TRBV7-6 to TRBJ2-7, with 10 bases identical to TRBD1. This CDR3 has 15 amino acids. The V gene end was trimmed by 2 bases and the J gene end by 4 bases; junction bases not matched to a gene: 5. Germline CDR1 and CDR2: SGHVS and FNYEAQ. CDR3 bases: TGTGCCAGCAGCTTAAGACAGGGGGCATATTACGAGCAGTACTTC. Its protein product is CASSLRQGAYYEQYF. The complete variable domain, with remaining parts taken from reference TRBV7-6 and TRBJ2-7, reads GAGVSQSPRYKVTKRGQDVALRCDPISGHVSLYWYRQALGQGPEFLTYFNYEAQQDKSGLPNDRFSAERPEGSISTLTIQRTEQRDSAMYRCASSLRQGAYYEQYFGPGTRLTVT.

The V gene is TRBV7-2, the J gene TRBJ2-1; 7 bases are shared with TRBD2. Germline values: CDR1 SGHTA, CDR2 FQGNSA. The CDR3 runs to 14 residues. V trimming: 2 bases; J trimming: 7 bases; junction bases outside the gene matches: 5. The CDR3 DNA reads as TGTGCCAGCAGCTTAATCAGCGGGGAGAATGAGCAGTTCTTC. As protein: CASSLISGENEQFF.

The sample holds a few counts of this clonotype. CDR3 DNA sequence: TGCAGTGCTCTCGGACTAACAGGAGCCTACGAGCAGTACTTC. Translated, it gives CSALGLTGAYEQYF. The chain carries TRBV20-1 and TRBJ2-7; D may be TRBD2 (6 bases). Per germline, CDR1 DFQATT and CDR2 SNEGSKA (reference sequence). The CDR3 totals 14 residues. Trimming took 5 bases from V and 2 from J, leaving 16 bases between them.

This clonotype has a handful of counts. The rearrangement uses TRBV29-1 and TRBJ1-2, with D uncertain. The CDR3 has 10 residues. V was clipped by 5 bases and J by 7 bases, with 8 bases between them. The germline V gene has CDR1 SQVTM and CDR2 ANQGSEA. This CDR3 is CSVPSRGYTF. The CDR3 bases are TGCAGCGTTCCCAGCCGTGGCTACACCTTC.

This clonotype occurred a few times. The chain links TRBV7-9 to TRBJ2-2; TRBD1 might be the D (6 bases). The CDR3 contains 17 residues. V gave up 5 bases and J gave up 0 bases, with 16 bases separating them. Germline CDR1 reads SEHNR; CDR2 reads FQNEAQ (reference sequence). This CDR3 is CASSIRLGATNTGELFF. The CDR3 nucleotides are TGTGCCAGCAGCATAAGGCTGGGGGCCACGAACACCGGGGAGCTGTTTTTT.

The chain carries TRBV25-1 and TRBJ2-1; TRBD1 matches at 9 bases. Losses at the gene ends were 9 bases for V and 4 bases for J; bases not matched to a gene: 7. Germline V gene data show CDR1 as MGHDK and CDR2 as SYGVNS. The CDR3 runs to 14 residues. The CDR3 is CASQGTGRYNEQFF. DNA for the CDR3: TGTGCCAGTCAAGGGACAGGGCGATACAATGAGCAGTTCTTC. The full variable domain, in which reference TRBV25-1 and TRBJ2-1 provide the parts outside the CDR3, is EADIYQTPRYLVIGTGKKITLECSQTMGHDKMYWYQQDPGMELHLIHYSYGVNSTEKGDLSSESTVSRIRTEHFPLTLESARPSHTSQYLCASQGTGRYNEQFFGPGTRLTVL.

This clonotype showed up just a few times. This chain connects TRBV11-1 to TRBJ2-7; D is undetermined. There are 13 residues in the CDR3. CDR1 is SGHAT and CDR2 is FQDESV in the germline V gene (reference sequence). V lost 2 bases to trimming and J lost 2 bases, with 7 bases between them. The chain's CDR3 is CASSLRSAYEQYF. The CDR3 DNA reads as TGTGCCAGCAGCTTAAGGTCCGCCTACGAGCAGTACTTC.

J is TRBJ2-7 and V is TRBV6-5, with D possibly TRBD1 on 5 matching bases. The CDR3 runs 15 residues. Germline V gene lookup returns CDR1 MNHEY and CDR2 SVGAGI. V was pared by 0 bases and J by 2 bases, with 11 bases between. CDR3 nucleotide sequence: TGTGCCAGCAGTTACTCGACGGACACTCCCTACGAGCAGTACTTC. Protein product: CASSYSTDTPYEQYF.

CDR3 sequence reads: CASSRPESNNEQFF. Written as DNA, the CDR3 is TGTGCCAGCAGTAGACCCGAGAGCAACAATGAGCAGTTCTTC. The chain links TRBV6-5 to TRBJ2-1; D not certain. The CDR3 is 14 residues long. CDR1 and CDR2 (germline): MNHEY, SVGAGI. The V gene lost 5 bases and the J gene lost 5 bases, with 13 bases spanning the gap.